This T cell receptor beta chain came from a study of identifying expanded T cells in peripheral blood. TCRdb's table, derived via immunoSEQ multiplex PCR, lists solely in-frame clones and lacks some. In the table there are about 58,000 clones, more than 70% of which are singletons. Points on this clone: The antigen is unknown.

Overall study findings and caveats: Clone count variance between approximately 2-week samples rose with total template count.

The CDR3 has 14 amino acids. The ends were cut back, 6 bases at V and 0 bases at J, with 15 bases in the middle. The germline CDR1 and CDR2 sequences are SQVTM and ANQGSEA. The chain uses TRBV29-1 and TRBJ2-7, with D possibly TRBD1 on 6 matching bases. The material sequenced was blood. The receptor was isolated from a person aged 18-70 years in good health. The CDR3 is CSVRQDESSYEQYF. DNA for the CDR3: TGCAGCGTCCGACAGGACGAAAGCTCCTACGAGCAGTACTTC.